These T cell receptor beta chains were read from a single sample in a study of T-cell reconstitution after alpha-beta-depleted transplantation in children. TCRdb processed the PCR reads anew with MiXCR; each CDR3 protein has one entry. The sample consists of roughly 610,000 distinct CDR3 sequences, about 10% of them appearing once. Material: PBMCs from the stem cell graft donor, obtained from the stem cell graft. All receptors come from a human donor who donated a stem cell graft to a child with acute myeloid leukemia. Both conserved end residues are part of each CDR3. D genes are given only for firm matches. Not every row has a clone size; where given, it reads once, few, many or a size class.

clone_size	d_call	v_call	j_call	cdr3_nt	cdr3_aa
-	TRBD1	TRBV4-1	TRBJ2-5	TGCGCCAGCAGCCAGGGACAGCGAGAGACCCAGTACTTC	CASSQGQRETQYF
many	-	TRBV29-1	TRBJ2-1	TGCAGCGTTGATCGGCAGGGAGGCAATGAGCAGTTCTTC	CSVDRQGGNEQFF
few	-	TRBV20-1	TRBJ1-1	TGCAGTGCGGCGCGGCCAGATAACACTGAAGCTTTCTTT	CSAARPDNTEAFF
-	-	TRBV20-1	TRBJ1-1	TGCAGTGCTAGCTACAGCATGAACACTGAAGCTTTCTTT	CSASYSMNTEAFF
-	TRBD2	TRBV15	TRBJ2-1	TGTGCCACCAGCAGGGCGGGAGGTTACAATGAGCAGTTCTTC	CATSRAGGYNEQFF
-	-	TRBV14	TRBJ1-1	TGTGCCAGCAGTTTCCCGGGCTGGAACACTGAAGCTTTCTTT	CASSFPGWNTEAFF
many	-	TRBV9	TRBJ2-1	TGTGCCAGCAGCCAACTCCGGGGCAATGAGCAGTTCTTC	CASSQLRGNEQFF
-	-	TRBV10-3	TRBJ2-1	TGTGCCATCAGTGAGTCAAGGGAAGCGAAGCAGTTCTTC	CAISESREAKQFF
many	-	TRBV7-2	TRBJ2-4	TGTGCCAGCAGCTTTCAGGGAAGGACCAAAAACATTCAGTACTTC	CASSFQGRTKNIQYF
many	-	TRBV27	TRBJ1-2	TGTGCCAGCAGTTTCCTTAGTGGGGGGCCTGACTATGGCTACACCTTC	CASSFLSGGPDYGYTF
many	TRBD2	TRBV2	TRBJ2-1	TGTGCCAGCAGTGAAGACCTAGCGGGGGACAATGAGCAGTTCTTC	CASSEDLAGDNEQFF
few	-	TRBV12-3/TRBV12-4	TRBJ2-5	TGTGCCAGCACCTGGGGTGGTAGGGCGGAAGAGACCCAGTACTTC	CASTWGGRAEETQYF
-	TRBD2	TRBV28	TRBJ2-7	TGTGCCAGCGGGACTACCAGCCCCTACGAGCAGTACTTC	CASGTTSPYEQYF
few	-	TRBV25-1	TRBJ2-3	TGTGCCAGCAGTGAATCAAAGGTCACAGATACGCAGTATTTT	CASSESKVTDTQYF
-	TRBD1	TRBV7-8	TRBJ2-2	TGTGCCAGCAGCTTGCTGGGACAGGGGGGTCGCGGCGGGGAGCTGTTTTTT	CASSLLGQGGRGGELFF
-	-	TRBV9	TRBJ2-5	TGTGCCAGCAGCGTAGGTCTCTATGGGGAGACCCAGTACTTC	CASSVGLYGETQYF
few	TRBD1	TRBV20-1	TRBJ1-2	TGCAGTGCTAGAGACAGGGGGACCGGCTACACCTTC	CSARDRGTGYTF
-	TRBD2	TRBV12-3/TRBV12-4	TRBJ2-7	TGTGCCAGCAGTTTAGGAGGGACTAGCGGGAGTGAGCAGTACTTC	CASSLGGTSGSEQYF
few	TRBD2	TRBV10-3	TRBJ2-7	TGTGCCATAAGTGGAGGTAGGACTAGCGGGAGCTCCGAGCAGTACTTC	CAISGGRTSGSSEQYF
once	TRBD1	TRBV20-1	TRBJ2-5	TGCAGTGCTAGCCCCGGGACAGGGTTACAAGAGACCCAGTACTTC	CSASPGTGLQETQYF
many	TRBD2	TRBV20-1	TRBJ2-1	TGCAGTGCCATTAGTGCGCTAGCGGGGGCGAAGGTCTACAATGAGCAGTTCTTC	CSAISALAGAKVYNEQFF
-	TRBD2	TRBV4-3	TRBJ2-3	TGCGCCAGCAGCCAGCTAGCGGGAGGAAGCACAGATACGCAGTATTTT	CASSQLAGGSTDTQYF
few	TRBD2	TRBV4-3	TRBJ2-7	TGCGCCAGCAGCCAAGATAATAGCGGGAGCTACGAGCAGTACTTC	CASSQDNSGSYEQYF
few	-	TRBV15	TRBJ2-6	TGTGCCACCGTAGCTGGGGCCAACGTCCTGACTTTC	CATVAGANVLTF
many	TRBD2	TRBV5-1	TRBJ2-1	TGCGCCAGCAGGACTAGCGATTACTACAATGAGCAGTTCTTC	CASRTSDYYNEQFF
-	-	TRBV20-1	TRBJ2-7	TGCAGTGCTGCCCTGTTGGGGGGCTACGAGCAGTACTTC	CSAALLGGYEQYF
-	-	TRBV7-2	TRBJ2-5	TGTGCCAGCGGACGGGGACAAGAGACCCAGTACTTC	CASGRGQETQYF
few	-	TRBV24-1	TRBJ2-1	TGTGCCACCCGGGGCGGGACTCTAAATGAGCAGTTCTTC	CATRGGTLNEQFF
-	-	TRBV28	TRBJ2-1	TGTGCCAGCAGTCCGGGGCCCCCCTCAAGCTCCTACAATGAGCAGTTCTTC	CASSPGPPSSSYNEQFF
-	TRBD2	TRBV6-1	TRBJ2-7	TGTGCCAGCAGACTAAGCCGGGGACTAGCGGGAGGACGCCTCGAGCAGTACTTC	CASRLSRGLAGGRLEQYF
-	TRBD1	TRBV6-1	TRBJ1-5	TGTGCCAGCAGTGAATGGGGGACAGATAGCAATCAGCCCCAGCATTTT	CASSEWGTDSNQPQHF
few	-	TRBV7-8	TRBJ2-3	TGTGCCAGCAGCCCCGATCAGATAAACACAGATACGCAGTATTTT	CASSPDQINTDTQYF
-	-	TRBV14	TRBJ2-5	TGTGCCAGCAGCTCAATCCTCCAGGGCCTGTACCAAGAGACCCAGTACTTC	CASSSILQGLYQETQYF
few	-	TRBV25-1	TRBJ2-3	TGTGCCAGCAACCGACGAGGCACAGATACGCAGTATTTT	CASNRRGTDTQYF
many	-	TRBV7-2	TRBJ2-7	TGTGCCAGCAGCCTAACGGGGAAGTCTGGAGAGCAGTACTTC	CASSLTGKSGEQYF
many	-	TRBV20-1	TRBJ2-7	TGCAGTGCTCGCCGGCCGGACCCCCGTGGCGAGCAGTACTTC	CSARRPDPRGEQYF
-	-	TRBV24-1	TRBJ2-1	TGTGCCACCAGAGGGAGCGTCTCCTACAATGAGCAGTTCTTC	CATRGSVSYNEQFF
-	-	TRBV9	TRBJ2-1	TGTGCCAGCAGCCTCGAGGGGAAATGGAATGAGCAGTTCTTC	CASSLEGKWNEQFF
many	TRBD2	TRBV5-5	TRBJ2-5	TGTGCCAGCAGCTTGGGATCTAGCGGACCGCAAGAGACCCAGTACTTC	CASSLGSSGPQETQYF
few	-	TRBV20-1	TRBJ2-3	TGCAGTGCTAGAACCTCAGGAGCTAGCACAGATACGCAGTATTTT	CSARTSGASTDTQYF
few	-	TRBV7-9	TRBJ2-1	TGTGCCAGCAGCTTAGGCAGCGCAGCGGGTGACAATGAGCAGTTCTTC	CASSLGSAAGDNEQFF